This T cell receptor (beta chain) was identified in a study of blood T cell repertoires in COVID-19. Study processing details: Amplification of reference gene primers provided the estimated nucleated cell counts. Generated by immunoSEQ multiplex PCR, the TCRdb table keeps only in-frame clones and is missing some. V and J calls and clone size are those listed in that table; D and trimming were worked out from the DNA. The repertoire holds 120,000 or so clones, with over 75% as singletons. Trimming removed 5 bases from V and 4 bases from J; junction bases left unmatched: 8. This CDR3 region has 16 residues. Per germline, CDR1 MNHEY and CDR2 SMNVEV (reference sequence).

The sample was peripheral blood. This receptor was identified in a man in his forties or fifties with acute or convalescent COVID-19. The chain joins TRBV27 to TRBJ2-5; TRBD2 aligns across 12 bases. This CDR3 is CASSIRLAGVGETQYF. The CDR3 DNA reads TGTGCCAGCAGTATCCGACTAGCGGGAGTGGGAGAGACCCAGTACTTC.